This T cell receptor beta chain was found in a study of a mutant IDH1 vaccine in newly diagnosed glioma. Study-wide points: Whatever changes occurred in top peripheral T cell clonotypes seemed unrelated to pseudoprogression.

CDR1 is LGHNA and CDR2 is YSLEER in the germline V gene. This CDR3 spans 15 amino acids. V was pared by 0 bases and J by 3 bases, with 1 base of the junction left unmatched. Stated time point: week 35, safety follow-up. Alongside topical imiquimod, each dose of vaccine comprised 300 ug of mutant IDH1 20-mer peptide. TCRdb keeps only in-frame clones here, not all; method: immunoSEQ multiplex PCR. The sample shows around 60,000 clones, 81% of them seen only once. Notes on this clone: Antigen: not known.

The material sequenced was PBMCs, taken from a glioma patient whose treatment included an IDH1 peptide vaccine. This sequence was found in a man aged 35-49 years with glioma. V gene TRBV4-3 combines with J gene TRBJ2-2; 7 bases match TRBD2. The CDR3: CASSQDGGDTGELFF. In DNA, the CDR3 is TGCGCCAGCAGCCAAGATGGGGGGGACACCGGGGAGCTGTTTTTT.